This entry describes one T cell receptor (beta chain). Germline V gives CDR1 LNHDA, CDR2 SQIVND (reference sequence). CDR3 size: 14 residues. V was shortened by 7 bases and J by 7 bases, with 16 bases between the two germline ends. Method: immunoSEQ multiplex PCR; TCRdb's copy keeps in-frame clones and lacks some. The sample has roughly 34,000 clones; roughly nine tenths are singletons. These data originate in a study of T cell responses to AZD1222 COVID-19 vaccine. Study-level information: Pooled together were second doses at about 4 or about 12 weeks.

The specimen comprised peripheral blood, sampled on day 0 of AZD1222 vaccination. The V call is TRBV19, the J call TRBJ1-4, with D maybe TRBD1 (5 bases). The origin of this receptor is an adult in good health. The chain's CDR3 is CASKEGILAEKLFF. CDR3 nucleotide sequence: TGTGCCAGTAAGGAGGGGATTTTGGCTGAAAAACTGTTTTTT. Looking up the rest from reference TRBV19 and TRBJ1-4 gives the full variable domain: DGGITQSPKYLFRKEGQNVTLSCEQNLNHDAMYWYRQDPGQGLRLIYYSQIVNDFQKGDIAEGYSVSREKKESFPLTVTSAQKNPTAFYLCASKEGILAEKLFFGSGTQLSVL.